These 24 T cell receptor beta chains share one sample of origin, sequenced in a study of CD8 T cells in Susac syndrome. The authors reverse transcribed roughly 0.5 to 1 ug RNA with random hexamers. From the immunoSEQ multiplex PCR reads, TCRdb called clonotypes with MiXCR, one entry per CDR3 protein. The sample carries around 200,000 distinct CDR3 sequences, 90% to 97% recorded once. Sequencing was carried out using CD4+ T cells from PBMCs. The receptors were sampled from a human donor with Susac syndrome.

The V and J genes are TRBV6-5 and TRBJ2-2; the match to TRBD1 covers 8 bases. This CDR3 is built from 15 residues. Germline V gene lookup returns CDR1 MNHEY and CDR2 SVGAGI. V trimming: 5 bases; J trimming: 7 bases; junction bases outside the gene matches: 9. The chain's CDR3 is CASSRPPTGDGELFF. CDR3 coding DNA: TGTGCCAGCAGTCGGCCCCCGACAGGGGACGGGGAGCTGTTTTTT.

The V and J genes are TRBV9 and TRBJ1-3; D might be TRBD1 (5 bases). Germline values: CDR1 SGDLS, CDR2 YYNGEE. V lost 4 bases and J lost 0, with 17 bases in between. The CDR3 has 17 residues. This chain's CDR3 is CASSPVPSGPSGNTIYF. CDR3 DNA: TGTGCCAGCAGCCCAGTTCCATCAGGGCCCTCTGGAAACACCATATATTTT.

The chain joins TRBV30 to TRBJ1-2, with D perhaps TRBD1 (6 bases). Germline values: CDR1 GTSNPN, CDR2 SVGIG (reference sequence). CDR3 length: 12 amino acids. V was pared by 4 bases and J by 8 bases, with 14 bases between. The CDR3 nucleotides are TGTGCCTGGACCCAGGGGACGTGGGGCTACACCTTC. Amino acids: CAWTQGTWGYTF. Full variable domain (outside the CDR3, taken from reference TRBV30 and TRBJ1-2): SQTIHQWPATLVQPVGSPLSLECTVEGTSNPNLYWYRQAAGRGLQLLFYSVGIGQISSEVPQNLSASRPQDRQFILSSKKLLLSDSGFYLCAWTQGTWGYTFGSGTRLTVV.

This clonotype was observed a single time. The chain employs TRBV6-2 or TRBV6-3 and TRBJ2-2; D unresolved. The CDR3 is 15 residues long. The V end lost 2 bases, the J end lost 6 bases, and 13 bases lay between the germline ends. CDR1 is MNHEY and CDR2 is SVGEGT in the germline V gene. The CDR3 sequence: CASSYERLFPGELFF. Written as DNA, the CDR3 is TGTGCCAGCAGTTACGAGCGTTTATTTCCCGGGGAGCTGTTTTTT.

This chain connects TRBV7-9 to TRBJ2-1, with 9 bases matching TRBD1. The CDR3 loop spans 16 amino acids. With V trimmed by 2 bases and J by 7 bases, 9 bases remained unmatched. CDR1 is SEHNR, CDR2 FQNEAQ, per germline (reference sequence). Here the CDR3 DNA reads TGTGCCAGCAGCTTACAAGTACAGGGGGCTAGTAATGAGCAGTTCTTC. It translates to CASSLQVQGASNEQFF.

CDR3 sequence reads: CASSLGTSQQVDTQYF. As DNA, the CDR3 is TGTGCCAGCAGCCTCGGGACTAGCCAACAGGTAGATACGCAGTATTTT. The genes are TRBV3-1 and TRBJ2-3, with 9 bases identical to TRBD2. The CDR3 is 16 amino acids. Losses at the gene ends were 4 bases for V and 5 bases for J; bases not matched to a gene: 10. The germline V gene has CDR1 LGHDT and CDR2 YNNKEL (reference sequence).

The V and J genes are TRBV11-2 and TRBJ1-6, with D unresolved. V was trimmed by 2 bases and J by 3 bases, leaving 8 bases between them. Germline assignment: CDR1 SGHAT and CDR2 FQNNGV. The CDR3 totals 15 residues. The CDR3 bases are TGTGCCAGCAGCTTAAGCGGACGCTATAATTCACCCCTCCACTTT. Protein sequence: CASSLSGRYNSPLHF.

The chain combines TRBV12-5 with TRBJ2-3, with unresolved D. The CDR3 has 12 amino acids. Germline V CDR1 and CDR2: LGHNT, FRNRAP. V was cut by 5 bases and J by 4 bases, with 7 bases left in between. In nucleotides, the CDR3 is TGTGCTAGTGGTCCACCCGCAGATACGCAGTATTTT. Residues: CASGPPADTQYF.

The rearrangement links TRBV3-1 to TRBJ1-2; the D is unclear. CDR1 and CDR2 (germline): LGHDT, YNNKEL (reference sequence). V lost 3 bases and J lost 3, with 8 bases in between. This CDR3 contains 13 residues. The CDR3 DNA is TGTGCCAGCAGCCAGGGCAGCGACTATGGCTACACCTTC. Protein product: CASSQGSDYGYTF.

This chain connects TRBV2 to TRBJ1-5; TRBD1 matches 7 bases. Germline trimming cut 7 bases from V and 5 bases from J; bases unmatched to any gene: 5. From germline, CDR1 is SNHLY and CDR2 FYNNEI. The CDR3 loop spans 13 amino acids. As DNA, the CDR3 is TGTGCCAGCACAGCAGGGGGATATCAGCCCCAGCATTTT. Translated: CASTAGGYQPQHF.

This chain connects TRBV29-1 to TRBJ2-1; unclear D gene. Trimming removed 8 bases at V and 6 bases at J, with 17 bases between. The CDR3 totals 13 residues. CDR1 SQVTM and CDR2 ANQGSEA come from the germline V gene. The CDR3 sequence is CSSHGSLPNEQFF. The CDR3 DNA reads TGCAGCAGCCACGGAAGTCTGCCCAATGAGCAGTTCTTC.

The V and J genes are TRBV7-2 and TRBJ1-2; TRBD1 matches at 10 bases. Germline-derived CDR1 and CDR2 are SGHTA and FQGNSA. The CDR3 totals 16 residues. The trim removed 0 bases at V and 7 bases at J, leaving 8 bases unmatched. Here the CDR3 DNA reads TGTGCCAGCAGCTTAGCGCAAGACAGGGGGCGCGGTGGCTACACCTTC. Encoded protein: CASSLAQDRGRGGYTF.

As to this clonotype: A junction end diverges from the germline sequence, so it may reflect a read error. CDR3 bases: TGCGCCAGCAGTTTGGTTTCCGGAAGTGTCACAGATACGCAGTATTTT. Protein product: CASSLVSGSVTDTQYF. The V gene is TRBV5-1, the J gene TRBJ2-3; D remains unclear. CDR1 and CDR2 from the germline V gene are SGHRS and YFSETQ. CDR3 length: 16 residues.

The chain joins TRBV5-4 to TRBJ2-1; possible D gene TRBD1, 5 bases. CDR3 length: 15 residues. The V gene's germline CDR1 is SGHNT and CDR2 YYREEE (reference sequence). V was shortened by 4 bases and J by 3 bases, with 14 bases between the two germline ends. CDR3 residues: CASSLITTVYNEQFF. CDR3 nucleotide sequence: TGTGCCAGCAGCCTAATAACGACAGTCTACAATGAGCAGTTCTTC.

This sequence joins TRBV12-5 and TRBJ2-5; D is undetermined. CDR3 size: 13 residues. The ends were cut back, 0 bases at V and 5 bases at J, with 7 bases in the middle. Germline assignment: CDR1 LGHNT and CDR2 FRNRAP. The CDR3 reads CASGLVSRETQYF. The CDR3 coding sequence is TGTGCTAGTGGTTTGGTATCCCGTGAGACCCAGTACTTC.

The rearrangement links TRBV20-1 to TRBJ2-5, with D possibly TRBD1 on 6 matching bases. The germline CDR1 and CDR2 sequences are DFQATT and SNEGSKA (reference sequence). CDR3 length equals 12 residues. V was trimmed by 3 bases and J by 3 bases, leaving 8 bases between them. CDR3 sequence (DNA): TGCAGTGCTAGTACAGGGAAAGAGACCCAGTACTTC. It codes for CSASTGKETQYF.

This chain joins TRBV12-5 and TRBJ2-1; 8 nucleotides align to TRBD1. J lost 5 bases, V lost 1 base, and 4 bases had no gene match. Germline V CDR1 and CDR2: LGHNT, FRNRAP. The CDR3 sequence is 15 residues long. For the CDR3, the DNA is TGTGCTAGTGGTTTGGGACAGGGGTGGAACAATGAGCAGTTCTTC. It encodes CASGLGQGWNNEQFF.

This chain links TRBV10-3 with TRBJ2-7; D unclear. The CDR3 consists of 10 residues. V lost 8 bases and J 4 bases, leaving 6 bases between the germline ends. CDR1 is ENHRY and CDR2 is SYGVKD in the germline V gene. The CDR3 nucleotides read TGTGCCATCGGCCGTTACGAGCAGTACTTC. Protein: CAIGRYEQYF.

The V and J genes are TRBV28 and TRBJ2-6, with D unclear. Per germline, CDR1 MDHEN and CDR2 SYDVKM. The germline V and J ends were trimmed by 4 bases and 4 bases, with 14 bases remaining between them. There are 16 residues in the CDR3. Here the CDR3 reads CASSSDGKGGANVLTF. The CDR3 region has the DNA TGTGCCAGCAGTTCGGACGGAAAAGGAGGGGCCAACGTCCTGACTTTC.

The DNA for the CDR3 is TGTGCCAGCAGCCAAAGAAAGGTTGGGGTCCTCCTGAGCTCCTACAATGAGCAGTTCTTC. Translated, it gives CASSQRKVGVLLSSYNEQFF. The chain has TRBV14 and TRBJ2-1; no definite D call. Trimming removed 2 bases at V and 0 bases at J, with 23 bases between. Looked up from germline, CDR1 is SGHDN and CDR2 is FVKESK. The CDR3 sequence is 20 residues long.

The gene calls are TRBV3-1 and TRBJ1-6, with a weak D call TRBD1 (6 bases). Trimming removed 7 bases from V and 6 bases from J, with 16 bases in between. The CDR3 has 15 residues. Germline V gene sequence: CDR1 LGHDT, CDR2 YNNKEL (reference sequence). The CDR3 protein is CASKNRAAFNSPLHF. The CDR3 region has the DNA TGTGCCAGCAAGAACAGGGCAGCTTTTAATTCACCCCTCCACTTT.

The chain couples TRBV14 to TRBJ2-1; no firm D call. This CDR3 has 14 residues. Trimming removed 1 base at V and 6 bases at J, with 10 bases between. Germline lookup yields CDR1 SGHDN and CDR2 FVKESK. The CDR3 loop is CASSQAVQSNEQFF. CDR3 nucleotides: TGTGCCAGCAGCCAAGCCGTGCAGAGCAATGAGCAGTTCTTC.

The chain uses TRBV14 and TRBJ1-1; 9 nucleotides align to TRBD1. Trimming cost V 1 base and J 7 bases; bases outside gene matches: 16. CDR1 and CDR2 from the germline V gene are SGHDN and FVKESK. The CDR3 is 18 residues long. This CDR3 is CASSQGAGQGYPRGEAFF. In DNA, the CDR3 is TGTGCCAGCAGCCAAGGAGCGGGACAGGGCTACCCGAGGGGTGAAGCTTTCTTT.

The rearrangement uses TRBV20-1 and TRBJ2-3; tentatively, D is TRBD1 (6 bases). The CDR3 has 16 residues. Germline loops: CDR1 DFQATT, CDR2 SNEGSKA (reference sequence). V lost 6 bases and J 4 bases, leaving 23 bases between the germline ends. The CDR3 sequence: CSAEAGTGWGPDTQYF. CDR3 DNA: TGCAGTGCCGAGGCCGGAACAGGGTGGGGGCCAGATACGCAGTATTTT.